These 31 T cell receptor beta chains came from one sample sequenced in a study of spatial heterogeneity in lung cancer. Whole-study findings and limits: Expanded alpha and beta TCR counts within tumors tracked tumor mutation counts.

Each CDR3 protein gets one entry after TCRdb re-called the 5' RACE reads with MiXCR. The table includes 4,000 or so distinct CDR3 sequences, 8% to 10% detected once. Their specific antigens are unknown. Time point denoted: sample taken at primary tumor resection. Sample: lung tumor tissue, taken at surgery. These receptor sequences come from a male donor with early-stage non-small cell lung cancer.

A few counts support this clonotype. The J gene is TRBJ2-7, the V gene TRBV20-1, with 11 bases lining up with TRBD2. This CDR3 is 12 amino acids long. The junction had 4 bases not matched to a gene; V was cut back by 7 bases and J by 5 bases. Germline values: CDR1 DFQATT, CDR2 SNEGSKA (reference sequence). The CDR3 here is CSVAGGPDEQYF. In DNA form, the CDR3 reads TGCAGTGTAGCGGGGGGGCCCGACGAGCAGTACTTC.

This clonotype is judged medium-sized (0.01 to 0.1%). The chain couples TRBV5-1 to TRBJ2-5; D remains unclear. The V end lost 4 bases, the J end lost 5 bases, and 12 bases lay between the germline ends. The CDR3 is 13 amino acids. Germline V gene data show CDR1 as SGHRS and CDR2 as YFSETQ. Written as DNA, the CDR3 is TGCGCCAGCAGCCTTACGCGCTGGGAGACCCAGTACTTC. This gives the protein CASSLTRWETQYF. Looking up the rest from reference TRBV5-1 and TRBJ2-5 gives the full variable domain: KAGVTQTPRYLIKTRGQQVTLSCSPISGHRSVSWYQQTPGQGLQFLFEYFSETQRNKGNFPGRFSGRQFSNSRSEMNVSTLELGDSALYLCASSLTRWETQYFGPGTRLLVL.

This clonotype was counted only a few times. The chain joins TRBV2 to TRBJ2-1; D unclear. The V gene's germline CDR1 is SNHLY and CDR2 FYNNEI. The germline V and J ends were trimmed by 5 bases and 5 bases, with 10 bases remaining between them. The CDR3 runs 13 residues. The CDR3 spells CASSTPGNNEQFF. In nucleotides, the CDR3 is TGTGCCAGCAGTACACCGGGCAACAATGAGCAGTTCTTC.

A word on this clonotype: One junction end disagrees with the germline gene, perhaps due to a read error. The genes are TRBV27 and TRBJ2-1; 10 nucleotides align to TRBD1. Germline-derived CDR1 and CDR2 are MNHEY and SMNVEV (reference sequence). The length of the CDR3 is 14 residues. CDR3 bases: TGTGCCAGCAGTTGGACAGGGGGTAACAATGAGCGGTTCTTC. Protein: CASSWTGGNNERFF.

This clonotype is medium-sized by share. CDR3 sequence: CASSHTFGQGTETQYF. The CDR3 coding sequence is TGTGCCAGCAGCCATACCTTCGGACAGGGTACAGAGACCCAGTACTTC. The J gene is TRBJ2-5, the V gene TRBV3-1; 8 bases are shared with TRBD1. Germline V gene lookup returns CDR1 LGHDT and CDR2 YNNKEL (reference sequence). This CDR3 has 16 amino acids. V shed 3 bases, J shed 4 bases, and the junction held 10 bases outside the gene matches.

By proportion, this clonotype is medium-sized (0.01 to 0.1%). The chain carries TRBV11-3 and TRBJ2-7; 8 positions agree with TRBD1. CDR3 length: 12 amino acids. V gave up 1 base and J gave up 7 bases; unmatched junction bases: 0. The germline gives CDR1 SGHNT, CDR2 YENEEA. This chain's CDR3 is CASSLGQGEQYF. The CDR3 nucleotides are TGTGCCAGCAGCTTAGGACAGGGGGAGCAGTACTTC.

There are a few counts of this clonotype. The V gene is TRBV5-6, the J gene TRBJ2-3; 9 bases fit TRBD2. Germline assignment: CDR1 SGHDT and CDR2 YYEEEE. The trim removed 4 bases at V and 0 bases at J, leaving 15 bases unmatched. The CDR3 is made up of 19 amino acids. This chain's CDR3 is CASSPGSLAGGPSTDTQYF. The DNA of the CDR3 is TGTGCCAGCAGCCCCGGATCTCTGGCGGGGGGGCCGAGCACAGATACGCAGTATTTT. Filled out from reference TRBV5-6 and TRBJ2-3, the complete variable domain reads DAGVTQSPTHLIKTRGQQVTLRCSPKSGHDTVSWYQQALGQGPQFIFQYYEEEERQRGNFPDRFSGHQFPNYSSELNVNALLLGDSALYLCASSPGSLAGGPSTDTQYFGPGTRLTVL.

The chain combines TRBV2 with TRBJ1-5, with D perhaps matching TRBD1 (5 bases). V was cut by 5 bases and J by 2 bases, with 13 bases left in between. Germline V gene data show CDR1 as SNHLY and CDR2 as FYNNEI. CDR3 length: 15 amino acids. This CDR3 reads CASSSQGFGNQPQHF. The CDR3 nucleotides are TGTGCCAGCAGTTCCCAGGGATTTGGCAATCAGCCCCAGCATTTT.

By frequency in the sample, this clonotype is medium-sized (0.01 to 0.1%). The chain is built from TRBV6-2 or TRBV6-3 and TRBJ2-3; TRBD2 matches 12 bases. This CDR3 spans 16 amino acids. The trim removed 7 bases at V and 0 bases at J, leaving 5 bases unmatched. Germline-derived CDR1 and CDR2 are MNHEY and SVGEGT. The CDR3 bases are TGTGCCAGCAAAGGACTAGCGGGGATAAGCACAGATACGCAGTATTTT. Translating it yields CASKGLAGISTDTQYF.

In its sample, this clonotype is medium-sized (0.01 to 0.1%). V and J are TRBV29-1 and TRBJ1-2; 10 nucleotides line up with TRBD1. V was clipped by 5 bases and J by 5 bases; unmatched bases: 8. The CDR3 length is 14 residues. Germline-derived CDR1 and CDR2 are SQVTM and ANQGSEA. CDR3 DNA sequence: TGCAGCGTTAATGACAGGGGGCAGATGTATGGCTACACCTTC. Amino acids: CSVNDRGQMYGYTF.

Within the sample, this clonotype is medium-sized. The chain is built from TRBV11-2 and TRBJ2-2, with D perhaps matching TRBD2 (7 bases). CDR1 and CDR2 from the germline V gene are SGHAT and FQNNGV. The V and J ends lost 4 bases and 3 bases respectively, with 18 bases between them. This CDR3 is 17 amino acids long. This CDR3 is CASSSSRGAFDTGELFF. DNA of the CDR3: TGTGCCAGCAGCTCCAGTCGGGGGGCCTTCGACACCGGGGAGCTGTTTTTT.

This clonotype has only a few counts. The chain combines TRBV6-6 with TRBJ2-1; D is possibly TRBD1 (6 bases). Trimming left V 7 bases short and J 7 bases short, with 17 bases between. Per the germline V gene, CDR1 is MNHNY and CDR2 is SVGAGI (reference sequence). This CDR3 spans 14 amino acids. The CDR3 sequence: CASTLSPGVNEQFF. CDR3 nucleotides: TGTGCCAGCACCCTGTCGCCAGGGGTAAATGAGCAGTTCTTC.

On this clonotype: This may stem from a read error, because a much larger clone lies one nucleotide away. The CDR3 loop reads CARRFTGTPLHF. In nucleotides, the CDR3 is TGTGCCAGGCGATTTACAGGGACACCCCTCCACTTT. The V call is TRBV21-1, the J call TRBJ1-6; the table's D call TRBD1 went unverified against the DNA. TRBV21-1 is flagged as a pseudogene. The CDR3 consists of 12 residues.

This clonotype was seen a few times. The V and J genes are TRBV11-3 and TRBJ2-3; 8 bases map to TRBD2. Germline-derived CDR1 and CDR2 are SGHNT and YENEEA. V lost 2 bases, J lost 3 bases, and 4 bases stayed unmatched. The CDR3 is 15 amino acids. This CDR3 is CASSLLSGGTDTQYF. The DNA for the CDR3 is TGTGCCAGCAGCTTATTGAGCGGGGGAACAGATACGCAGTATTTT.

This clonotype was observed many times. V is TRBV6-5 and J is TRBJ2-1; 9 bases line up with TRBD1. The CDR3 extends over 15 amino acids. Germline assignment: CDR1 MNHEY and CDR2 SVGAGI. Trimming removed 6 bases from V and 7 bases from J; junction bases left unmatched: 10. The CDR3 protein is CASSWGQGGSNEQFF. CDR3 nucleotides: TGTGCCAGCAGCTGGGGACAGGGTGGATCGAATGAGCAGTTCTTC.

This clonotype was found many times. This chain joins TRBV5-1 and TRBJ2-2; D is perhaps TRBD1 or TRBD2 (5 bases each). This CDR3 is 14 amino acids long. Between the trimmed V and J ends, which lost 6 bases and 6 bases, there was a span of 15 bases. CDR1 is SGHRS, CDR2 YFSETQ, per germline. This CDR3 reads CASTRDLIPGELFF. CDR3 in DNA: TGCGCCAGCACCCGGGACCTCATACCCGGGGAGCTGTTTTTT.

This sequence joins TRBV20-1 and TRBJ1-1, with 9 nucleotides matching TRBD1. The germline gives CDR1 DFQATT, CDR2 SNEGSKA (reference sequence). The V and J ends lost 3 bases and 6 bases, in that order; junction bases with no gene match: 11. The CDR3 has 15 amino acids. CDR3 DNA sequence: TGCAGTGCTAGCGGTACAGGGGGCCGTAAGTCTGAAGCTTTCTTT. Translating gives CSASGTGGRKSEAFF.

The chain employs TRBV6-5 and TRBJ1-6; D gene unclear. The length of the CDR3 is 15 residues. V dropped 4 bases and J dropped 5 bases, with 12 bases sitting between them. CDR1 MNHEY and CDR2 SVGAGI come from the germline V gene. The CDR3: CASSSSRWHNSPLHF. The CDR3, as DNA: TGTGCCAGCAGTTCCTCGAGGTGGCATAATTCACCCCTCCACTTT.

This clonotype ranks as medium-sized (0.01 to 0.1%). The rearrangement links TRBV10-3 to TRBJ1-6; D call uncertain. V lost 5 bases, J lost 0 bases, and 5 bases lay in between. Looked up from germline, CDR1 is ENHRY and CDR2 is SYGVKD. This CDR3 has 14 residues. For the CDR3, the DNA is TGTGCCATCAGTCAGAGCTCCTATAATTCACCCCTCCACTTT. Protein sequence: CAISQSSYNSPLHF.

This clonotype is labeled medium-sized. This rearrangement joins TRBV16 to TRBJ1-1; a possible D gene is TRBD1 (5 bases). CDR1 and CDR2 (germline): KGHSY, FQNENV. V lost 4 bases, J lost 4 bases, and 13 bases lay in between. The CDR3 sequence is 14 residues long. The CDR3 DNA reads as TGTGCCAGCAGCCCCGAGGCGGGGGGCACTGAAGCTTTCTTT. It yields the protein CASSPEAGGTEAFF.

This clonotype is judged medium-sized. This chain links TRBV6-6 with TRBJ2-7; D unclear. This CDR3 spans 13 amino acids. Trimming took 7 bases from V and 1 from J, leaving 11 bases between them. Germline loops: CDR1 MNHNY, CDR2 SVGAGI (reference sequence). The CDR3 is CASTLTQSYEQYF. The CDR3 nucleotides are TGTGCCAGCACGTTGACTCAATCCTACGAGCAGTACTTC.

By share, this clonotype ranks as medium-sized. The J gene is TRBJ2-7, the V gene TRBV10-3; no clear D gene. The germline V and J ends were trimmed by 2 bases and 2 bases, with 13 bases remaining between them. The CDR3 spans 15 residues. Looked up from germline, CDR1 is ENHRY and CDR2 is SYGVKD. Here the CDR3 reads CAISEVDGNPYEQYF. CDR3 coding DNA: TGTGCCATCAGTGAGGTCGACGGTAACCCCTACGAGCAGTACTTC.

This clonotype ranks as large. This chain joins TRBV6-2 or TRBV6-3 and TRBJ2-2, with a tentative D call TRBD2 (6 bases). This CDR3 is built from 15 residues. Looked up from germline, CDR1 is MNHEY and CDR2 is SVGEGT. V was pared by 6 bases and J by 4 bases, with 15 bases between. In DNA form, the CDR3 reads TGTGCCAGCAGAGATCCCGGGAGTCTCACCGGGGAGCTGTTTTTT. It is translated as CASRDPGSLTGELFF.

This clonotype is judged medium-sized. V usage is TRBV13 and J usage is TRBJ2-7; D perhaps matches TRBD2 (5 bases). Germline V gene data show CDR1 as PRHDT and CDR2 as FYEKMQ (reference sequence). The CDR3 totals 14 residues. The V gene lost 0 bases and the J gene lost 2 bases, with 8 bases spanning the gap. The CDR3 DNA reads TGTGCCAGCAGCTTAGGGACTACCACCTACGAGCAGTACTTC. This translates into CASSLGTTTYEQYF.

Ten or more counts support this clonotype. The chain carries TRBV5-1 and TRBJ2-2; D is uncertain. Germline V gives CDR1 SGHRS, CDR2 YFSETQ. V lost 0 bases and J lost 5, with 8 bases in between. The CDR3 is 14 residues long. The CDR3 nucleotides read TGCGCCAGCAGCTTGGCCGGTGAGACCGGGGAGCTGTTTTTT. Amino acid sequence: CASSLAGETGELFF. Full variable domain (missing parts from reference TRBV5-1 and TRBJ2-2): KAGVTQTPRYLIKTRGQQVTLSCSPISGHRSVSWYQQTPGQGLQFLFEYFSETQRNKGNFPGRFSGRQFSNSRSEMNVSTLELGDSALYLCASSLAGETGELFFGEGSRLTVL.

By share, this clonotype ranks as medium-sized (0.01 to 0.1%). CDR3 residues: CASSLDGREQFF. CDR3 DNA: TGTGCCAGCAGCTTAGACGGTAGAGAGCAGTTCTTC. The chain recombines TRBV7-2 with TRBJ2-1; D gene unclear. The V end was cut by 1 base, the J end by 10 bases, with 8 bases between. The germline CDR1 and CDR2 sequences are SGHTA and FQGNSA. The CDR3 length is 12 residues. The complete variable domain, with remaining parts taken from reference TRBV7-2 and TRBJ2-1, reads GAGVSQSPSNKVTEKGKDVELRCDPISGHTALYWYRQSLGQGLEFLIYFQGNSAPDKSGLPSDRFSAERTGGSVSTLTIQRTQQEDSAVYLCASSLDGREQFFGPGTRLTVL.

This clonotype has a count of ten or more. In nucleotides, the CDR3 is TGTGCCAGCAGTTACTCGAACCGCGCTGGGGCCAACGTCCTGACTTTC. This gives the protein CASSYSNRAGANVLTF. V gene TRBV6-5 combines with J gene TRBJ2-6; D call uncertain. With 0 bases removed from V and 2 bases from J, the gap between germline ends came to 8 bases. CDR1 is MNHEY, CDR2 SVGAGI, per germline. The CDR3 is 16 residues long.

In its sample, this clonotype was seen many times. The chain uses TRBV24-1 and TRBJ2-1; D remains ambiguous. Germline values: CDR1 KGHDR, CDR2 SFDVKD. Trimming removed 5 bases from V and 4 bases from J, with 5 bases in between. The CDR3 is made up of 12 amino acids. Here the CDR3 reads CATSGVYNEQFF. The CDR3 bases are TGTGCCACCAGTGGTGTATACAATGAGCAGTTCTTC.

This clonotype is classed as medium-sized. The rearrangement links TRBV11-2 to TRBJ2-2; 7 bases fit TRBD2. There are 20 residues in the CDR3. V dropped 5 bases and J dropped 7; count of bases not matched to a gene: 25. Germline CDR1 is SGHAT and CDR2 is FQNNGV. CDR3 bases: TGTGCCAGCAGCCCCAACCTCTCGGGGTCTAGCGGTTCCCTCGGCGGGGAGCTGTTTTTT. As protein: CASSPNLSGSSGSLGGELFF. Drawing the rest from reference TRBV11-2 and TRBJ2-2, the complete variable domain is EAGVAQSPRYKIIEKRQSVAFWCNPISGHATLYWYQQILGQGPKLLIQFQNNGVVDDSQLPKDRFSAERLKGVDSTLKIQPAKLEDSAVYLCASSPNLSGSSGSLGGELFFGEGSRLTVL.

This clonotype was picked up a small number of times. V usage is TRBV7-2 and J usage is TRBJ2-3, with unresolved D. V gave up 2 bases and J gave up 0 bases, with 6 bases separating them. Germline CDR1 SGHTA, CDR2 FQGNSA. CDR3 length: 14 residues. CDR3 region: CASSLWGSTDTQYF. The CDR3 DNA reads as TGTGCCAGCAGCTTATGGGGAAGCACAGATACGCAGTATTTT.

Sample share makes this clonotype medium-sized. The chain joins TRBV7-3 to TRBJ2-1, with D perhaps matching TRBD2 (6 bases). Deletions cut 2 bases from V and 4 bases from J, with 21 bases between. Germline assignment: CDR1 SGHTA and CDR2 FQGTGA. The CDR3 contains 18 residues. CDR3 DNA: TGTGCCAGCAGCTTACGTGCTAGCGCCTTTACTGATTACAATGAGCAGTTCTTC. Amino acids: CASSLRASAFTDYNEQFF.